The rows below give T cell receptor beta chains drawn from one sample of a study of blood T cell repertoires in COVID-19. Method: immunoSEQ multiplex PCR; TCRdb's copy keeps in-frame clones and lacks some. This table has 350,000 to 450,000 clones, approximately 93% appearing once. Sequencing was carried out using PBMCs or T cells enriched from blood (not recorded which). These receptors all come from a woman aged 40 to 50 who had been exposed to COVID-19. Each CDR3 is given with its conserved first and last residue.

V: TRBV5-1; CDR3: CASSLGGTGRRYEQYF
V: TRBV20-1; CDR3: CSAPDTEAFF
V: TRBV6-5; CDR3: CASNPDRGNTEAFF
V: TRBV11-1; CDR3: CASSFASGGPLEQYF
V: TRBV30; CDR3: CAWTVGLADKGWETQYF
V: TRBV7-2; CDR3: CASSLGTTSGADNEQFF
V: TRBV5-1; CDR3: CASSPVLRGRVGYTF
V: TRBV19; CDR3: CASSRYRDRSYEQYF
V: TRBV24-1; CDR3: CATSVAGPGTEAFF
V: TRBV15; CDR3: CATNGMAGNEQFF
V: TRBV9; CDR3: CASSGRTDREGYGYTF